These T cell receptor beta chains were read from a single sample in a study of metastatic and nonmetastatic thyroid tumors. TCRdb re-called clones from the PCR reads using MiXCR. The data hold about 17,000 clones, with approximately 15% observed a single time. Sequenced: blood. All receptors come from a male donor with papillary thyroid cancer or a benign thyroid nodule (not recorded which). Some clones in this sample may be carry-over from other donors' samples. The CDR3 runs from the conserved cysteine through the conserved F or W. Each record gives: J gene, clone size, V gene, D gene, CDR3 DNA, CDR3 protein. D genes are given only for firm matches. For some rows the clone size is stated as once, few or many, or as a class when expanded; others skip it.

j_call: TRBJ1-2; clone_size: many; v_call: TRBV5-6; d_call: .; cdr3_nt: TGTGCCAGCAGCTTGGTAGCCGACTTGCGAGGCTACACCTTC; cdr3_aa: CASSLVADLRGYTF
j_call: TRBJ1-1; clone_size: .; v_call: TRBV25-1; d_call: .; cdr3_nt: TGTGTCAGCGGTGAACGTACTGAAGCTTTCTTT; cdr3_aa: CVSGERTEAFF
j_call: TRBJ2-3; clone_size: many; v_call: TRBV14; d_call: .; cdr3_nt: TGTGCCAGCAGCCAAGATTTTAGTTACAAATTAACAGATACGCAGTATTTT; cdr3_aa: CASSQDFSYKLTDTQYF
j_call: TRBJ2-1; clone_size: many; v_call: TRBV3-1; d_call: TRBD2; cdr3_nt: TGTGCCAGCAGCCCCTGGACTAGCGGGAGTATAGATGAGCAGTTCTTC; cdr3_aa: CASSPWTSGSIDEQFF
j_call: TRBJ2-5; clone_size: many; v_call: TRBV24-1; d_call: .; cdr3_nt: TGTGCCACCAGTCCTGGACACGTCCAAGAGACCCAGTACTTC; cdr3_aa: CATSPGHVQETQYF
j_call: TRBJ1-4; clone_size: many; v_call: TRBV10-3; d_call: TRBD1; cdr3_nt: TGTGCCATCAAAGGTGGGACAGGGTTGGGAGATGAAAAACTGTTTTTT; cdr3_aa: CAIKGGTGLGDEKLFF
j_call: TRBJ2-5; clone_size: many; v_call: TRBV6-5; d_call: TRBD1; cdr3_nt: TGTGCCAGCAGTTACTCGCGGCCGGGACAGGGGGCTGAGACCCAGTACTTC; cdr3_aa: CASSYSRPGQGAETQYF
j_call: TRBJ1-1; clone_size: few; v_call: TRBV6-1; d_call: .; cdr3_nt: TGTGCCAGCAGTGAATACTGGAACACTGAAGCTTTCTTT; cdr3_aa: CASSEYWNTEAFF
j_call: TRBJ2-2; clone_size: many; v_call: TRBV28; d_call: .; cdr3_nt: TGTGCCAGCAGTCCCCGGGACAAGAACACCGGGGAGCTGTTTTTT; cdr3_aa: CASSPRDKNTGELFF
j_call: TRBJ2-1; clone_size: many; v_call: TRBV12-3/TRBV12-4; d_call: TRBD2; cdr3_nt: TGTGCCAGCAGTTCTCAACCGGGACTAGCGGGCTACAATGAGCAGTTCTTC; cdr3_aa: CASSSQPGLAGYNEQFF
j_call: TRBJ2-1; clone_size: .; v_call: TRBV11-2; d_call: .; cdr3_nt: TGTGCCAGCAGCTCCGGACGCATCTCCTACAATGAGCAGTTCTTC; cdr3_aa: CASSSGRISYNEQFF
j_call: TRBJ1-1; clone_size: many; v_call: TRBV19; d_call: .; cdr3_nt: TGTGCCAGTACACGATTGGGGTACCCTGAAGCTTTCTTT; cdr3_aa: CASTRLGYPEAFF
j_call: TRBJ2-2; clone_size: once; v_call: TRBV7-7; d_call: .; cdr3_nt: TGTGCCAGCAGCCGGGATCTATCCAACACCGGGGAGCTGTTTTTT; cdr3_aa: CASSRDLSNTGELFF
j_call: TRBJ1-2; clone_size: many; v_call: TRBV28; d_call: .; cdr3_nt: TGTGCCAGCGGTTTGGGGCAGGGAAGGGTTAATAATGGCTACACCTTC; cdr3_aa: CASGLGQGRVNNGYTF
j_call: TRBJ2-7; clone_size: few; v_call: TRBV27; d_call: .; cdr3_nt: TGTGCCAGCCGTATCTCGGCAGGCCTTTCCTACGAGCAGTACTTC; cdr3_aa: CASRISAGLSYEQYF
j_call: TRBJ2-3; clone_size: many; v_call: TRBV12-3/TRBV12-4; d_call: TRBD2; cdr3_nt: TGTGCCAGCAGCTTGACTAGCGGGAGATTTGATACGCAGTATTTT; cdr3_aa: CASSLTSGRFDTQYF
j_call: TRBJ1-1; clone_size: .; v_call: TRBV28; d_call: .; cdr3_nt: TGTGCCAGCACTCAAACGAACACTGAAGCTTTCTTT; cdr3_aa: CASTQTNTEAFF
j_call: TRBJ1-5; clone_size: many; v_call: TRBV20-1; d_call: .; cdr3_nt: TGCAGTGCTAGCCCGGCGTCCAGGGTGAATCAGCCCCAGCATTTT; cdr3_aa: CSASPASRVNQPQHF
j_call: TRBJ2-5; clone_size: .; v_call: TRBV25-1; d_call: .; cdr3_nt: TGTGCCAGCAGTGAATACGCGGTTCGGGAGACCCAGTACTTC; cdr3_aa: CASSEYAVRETQYF
j_call: TRBJ2-7; clone_size: .; v_call: TRBV20-1; d_call: .; cdr3_nt: TGCAGTGCTTCCCTGGACTTAGAAAACGAGCAGTACTTC; cdr3_aa: CSASLDLENEQYF
j_call: TRBJ2-7; clone_size: many; v_call: TRBV20-1; d_call: .; cdr3_nt: TGCAGTGCTAGAAGCGGCAGCGAATACGAGCAGTACTTC; cdr3_aa: CSARSGSEYEQYF
j_call: TRBJ2-7; clone_size: .; v_call: TRBV11-3; d_call: TRBD2; cdr3_nt: TGTGCCAGCAGATCTAGCGGGAGATACTACGAGCAGTACTTC; cdr3_aa: CASRSSGRYYEQYF
j_call: TRBJ1-5; clone_size: many; v_call: TRBV6-1; d_call: .; cdr3_nt: TGTGCCAGCAGCTTAATTAGCAATCAGCCCCAGCATTTT; cdr3_aa: CASSLISNQPQHF
j_call: TRBJ2-7; clone_size: .; v_call: TRBV20-1; d_call: .; cdr3_nt: TGCAGTGCCGCCCGGACTATCGGGTACGATCAGTACTTC; cdr3_aa: CSAARTIGYDQYF
j_call: TRBJ2-6; clone_size: many; v_call: TRBV28; d_call: .; cdr3_nt: TGTGCCAGCTCCCTCAACAGGGCGCACGGTGGGGCCAACGTCCTGACTTTC; cdr3_aa: CASSLNRAHGGANVLTF
j_call: TRBJ2-6; clone_size: .; v_call: TRBV19; d_call: TRBD1; cdr3_nt: TGTGCCAGTAGTCCCGGGACAGGGGTTTCTGGGGCCAACGTCCTGACTTTC; cdr3_aa: CASSPGTGVSGANVLTF
j_call: TRBJ2-1; clone_size: .; v_call: TRBV20-1; d_call: .; cdr3_nt: TGCAGTGCCCTCCCCGGCGGGACGCTAAATGAGCAGTTCTTC; cdr3_aa: CSALPGGTLNEQFF
j_call: TRBJ2-4; clone_size: .; v_call: TRBV11-3; d_call: TRBD2; cdr3_nt: TGTGCCAGCAGCTTAGGGTTTGCGGGAGGGTCCAAAAACATTCAGTACTTC; cdr3_aa: CASSLGFAGGSKNIQYF
j_call: TRBJ2-3; clone_size: many; v_call: TRBV11-2; d_call: .; cdr3_nt: TGTGCCAGCAGCGCAGATCAAGATACGCAGTATTTT; cdr3_aa: CASSADQDTQYF